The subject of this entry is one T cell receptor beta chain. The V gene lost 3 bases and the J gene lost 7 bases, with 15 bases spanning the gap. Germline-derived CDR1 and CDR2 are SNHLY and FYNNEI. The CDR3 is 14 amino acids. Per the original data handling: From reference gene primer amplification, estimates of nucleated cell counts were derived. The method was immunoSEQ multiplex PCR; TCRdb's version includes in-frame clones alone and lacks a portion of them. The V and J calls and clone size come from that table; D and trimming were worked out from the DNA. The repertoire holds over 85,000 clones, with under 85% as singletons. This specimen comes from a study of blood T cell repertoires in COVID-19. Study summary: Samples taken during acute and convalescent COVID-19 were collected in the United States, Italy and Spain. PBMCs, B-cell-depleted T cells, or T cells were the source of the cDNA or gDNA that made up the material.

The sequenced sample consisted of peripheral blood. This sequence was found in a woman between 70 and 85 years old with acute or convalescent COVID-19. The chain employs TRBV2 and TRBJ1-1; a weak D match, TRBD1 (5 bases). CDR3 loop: CASSELGGISEAFF. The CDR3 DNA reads TGTGCCAGCAGTGAGTTGGGGGGTATCAGTGAAGCTTTCTTT.